A selection of T cell receptor beta chains follows, all from one sample in a study of T cells in Graves' hyperthyroidism and ophthalmopathy. TCRdb re-derived calls from the multiplex PCR reads in MiXCR, one entry per CDR3 protein. This sample yields 750,000 to 900,000 distinct CDR3 sequences, of which more than 30% are seen a single time; approximately 8.7% belongs to the top ten. Sequencing was carried out using blood. These receptors came from a young man with Graves' hyperthyroidism. CDR3s include the opening cysteine and the closing phenylalanine or tryptophan.

j_call,v_call,cdr3_aa
TRBJ1-1,TRBV7-2,CASSYLYGVNTEAFF
TRBJ1-5,TRBV7-9,CASSKAVNQPQHF
TRBJ2-5,TRBV10-3,CASSSSRRGGGGTQYF
TRBJ2-2,TRBV29-1,CSVLAGVDGELFF
TRBJ2-5,TRBV15,CATSRQIQETQYF
TRBJ2-2,TRBV19,CASSTNTGELFF
TRBJ1-2,TRBV10-3,CASSYLELLEGYTF
TRBJ2-7,TRBV7-8,CASSLNSQLYEQYF
TRBJ1-4,TRBV5-1,CASSLYSLGGLNEKLFF
TRBJ2-5,TRBV20-1,CSARPRETQYF
TRBJ1-5,TRBV19,CASSMRQGDYSNQPQHF
TRBJ1-2,TRBV5-5,CASSWTGANYGYTF
TRBJ1-3,TRBV7-2,CASSLGLSSGNTIYF
TRBJ2-7,TRBV5-4,CASSSKTGSYEQYF